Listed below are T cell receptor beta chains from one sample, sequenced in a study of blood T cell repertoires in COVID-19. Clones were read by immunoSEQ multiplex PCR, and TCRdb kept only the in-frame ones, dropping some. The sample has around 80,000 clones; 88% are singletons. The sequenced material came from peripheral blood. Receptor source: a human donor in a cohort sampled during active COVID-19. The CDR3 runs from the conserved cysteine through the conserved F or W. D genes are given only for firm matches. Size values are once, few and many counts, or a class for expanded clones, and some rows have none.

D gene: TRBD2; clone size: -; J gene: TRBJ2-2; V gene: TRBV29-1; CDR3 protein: CVELSGDTGELFF; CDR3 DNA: TGCGTCGAGCTGAGCGGGGACACCGGGGAGCTGTTTTTT
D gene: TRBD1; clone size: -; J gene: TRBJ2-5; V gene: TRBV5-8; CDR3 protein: CASTPGGHQETQYF; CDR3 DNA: TGTGCCAGCACCCCAGGGGGCCACCAAGAGACCCAGTACTTC
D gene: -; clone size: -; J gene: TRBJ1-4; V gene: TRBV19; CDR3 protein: CASSSYSANNEKLFF; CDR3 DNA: TGTGCCAGTAGTAGCTACAGTGCTAATAATGAAAAACTGTTTTTT
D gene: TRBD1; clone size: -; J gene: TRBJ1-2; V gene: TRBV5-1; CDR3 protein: CASSISGTGDGYTF; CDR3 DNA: TGCGCCAGCAGCATCTCCGGGACAGGAGATGGCTACACCTTC
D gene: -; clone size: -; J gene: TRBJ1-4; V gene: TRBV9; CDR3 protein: CASSVGTVDNEKLFF; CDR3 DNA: TGTGCCAGCAGCGTAGGGACAGTAGATAATGAAAAACTGTTTTTT
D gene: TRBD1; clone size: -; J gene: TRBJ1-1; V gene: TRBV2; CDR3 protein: CASRVRQGRTEAFF; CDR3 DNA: TGTGCCAGCCGTGTCCGACAGGGTAGGACTGAAGCTTTCTTT
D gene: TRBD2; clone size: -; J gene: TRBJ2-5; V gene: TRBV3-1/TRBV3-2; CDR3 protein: CASSQDGGGAFETQYF; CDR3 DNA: TGTGCCAGCAGCCAAGACGGCGGGGGGGCCTTTGAGACCCAGTACTTC
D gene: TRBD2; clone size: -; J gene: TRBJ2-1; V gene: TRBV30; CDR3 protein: CAWSSGGVFGEQFF; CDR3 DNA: TGTGCCTGGAGTAGCGGGGGGGTCTTTGGGGAGCAGTTCTTC
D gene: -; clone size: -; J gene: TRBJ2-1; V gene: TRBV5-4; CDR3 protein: CASSMAGSEVYNEQFF; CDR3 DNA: TGTGCCAGCAGTATGGCAGGGTCTGAGGTCTACAATGAGCAGTTCTTC
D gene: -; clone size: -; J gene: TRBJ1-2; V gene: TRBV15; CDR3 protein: CATSRETAGAHGYTF; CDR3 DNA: TGTGCCACCAGCAGAGAGACGGCAGGGGCACATGGCTACACCTTC
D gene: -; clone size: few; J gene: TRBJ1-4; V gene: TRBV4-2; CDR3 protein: CASSPQRGANEKLFF; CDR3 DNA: TGTGCCAGCAGCCCGCAACGTGGAGCGAATGAAAAACTGTTTTTT
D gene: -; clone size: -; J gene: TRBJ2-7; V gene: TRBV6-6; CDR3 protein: CASSYDRYEQYF; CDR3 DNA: TGTGCCAGCAGTTATGACAGATACGAGCAGTACTTC
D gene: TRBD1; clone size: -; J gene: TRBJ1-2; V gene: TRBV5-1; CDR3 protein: CASKLRTGISNYGYTF; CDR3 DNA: TGCGCCAGCAAACTTAGGACAGGGATCTCTAACTATGGCTACACCTTC
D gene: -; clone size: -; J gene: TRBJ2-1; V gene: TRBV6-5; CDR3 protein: CASTQGIYNEQFF; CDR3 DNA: TGTGCCAGCACTCAGGGTATCTACAATGAGCAGTTCTTC
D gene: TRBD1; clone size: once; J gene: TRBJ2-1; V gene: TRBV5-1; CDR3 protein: CASSPRVTGGSGEQFF; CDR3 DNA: TGCGCCAGCAGCCCCAGGGTGACAGGGGGCTCTGGTGAGCAGTTCTTC
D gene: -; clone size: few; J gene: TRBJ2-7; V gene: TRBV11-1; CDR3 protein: CASSLARSYEQYF; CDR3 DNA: TGTGCCAGCAGCTTAGCGCGGAGCTACGAGCAGTACTTC
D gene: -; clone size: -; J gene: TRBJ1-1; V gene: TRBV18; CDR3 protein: CASSARYTEAFF; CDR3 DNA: TGTGCCAGCTCCGCGCGGTACACTGAAGCTTTCTTT
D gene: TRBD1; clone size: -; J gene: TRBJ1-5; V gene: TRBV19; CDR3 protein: CASSGGTGGGNQPQHF; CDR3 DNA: TGTGCCAGTAGTGGCGGGACAGGTGGAGGCAATCAGCCCCAGCATTTT
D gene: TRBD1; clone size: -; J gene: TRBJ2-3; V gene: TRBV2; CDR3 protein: CASSEALGGQGASDTQYF; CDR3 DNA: TGTGCCAGCAGTGAAGCGTTAGGGGGACAGGGGGCGTCTGATACGCAGTATTTT
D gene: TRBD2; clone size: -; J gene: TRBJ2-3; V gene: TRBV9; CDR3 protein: CASSVATSGGADTQYF; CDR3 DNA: TGTGCCAGCAGCGTAGCGACTAGCGGGGGCGCAGATACGCAGTATTTT
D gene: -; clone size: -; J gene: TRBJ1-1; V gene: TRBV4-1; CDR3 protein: CASSPILDTEAFF; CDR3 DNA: TGCGCCAGCAGCCCGATTCTAGACACTGAAGCTTTCTTT
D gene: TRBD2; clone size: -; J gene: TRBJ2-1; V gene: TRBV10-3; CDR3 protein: CAISEGLAGGPFNNEQFF; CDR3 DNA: TGTGCCATCAGTGAGGGACTAGCGGGAGGGCCATTTAACAATGAGCAGTTCTTC
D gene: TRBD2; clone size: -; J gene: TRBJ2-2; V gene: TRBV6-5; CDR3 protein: CASSWEGGGGELFF; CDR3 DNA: TGTGCCAGCAGCTGGGAAGGCGGGGGAGGTGAGCTGTTTTTT
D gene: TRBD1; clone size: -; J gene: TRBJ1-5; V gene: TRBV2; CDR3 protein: CASSEAGTVSWSQPQHF; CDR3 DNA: TGTGCCAGCAGTGAAGCGGGGACAGTCTCTTGGAGTCAGCCCCAGCATTTT
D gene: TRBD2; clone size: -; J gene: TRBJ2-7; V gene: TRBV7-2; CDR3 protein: CASSSPHLAGGPYEQYF; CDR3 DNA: TGTGCCAGCAGCTCACCCCACCTAGCGGGAGGGCCGTACGAGCAGTACTTC
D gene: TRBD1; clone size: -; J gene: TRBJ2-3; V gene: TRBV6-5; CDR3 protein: CASRSDRGGTDTQYF; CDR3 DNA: TGTGCCAGCAGGTCTGACAGGGGGGGCACAGATACGCAGTATTTT
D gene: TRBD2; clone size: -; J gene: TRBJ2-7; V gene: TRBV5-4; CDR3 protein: CASSLGLAGEQYF; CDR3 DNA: TGTGCCAGCAGCTTAGGACTAGCGGGGGAGCAGTACTTC
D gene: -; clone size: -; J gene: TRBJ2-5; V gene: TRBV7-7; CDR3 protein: CASSFRVTGGEETQYF; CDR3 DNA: TGTGCTAGCAGCTTTCGGGTAACCGGAGGAGAAGAGACCCAGTACTTC
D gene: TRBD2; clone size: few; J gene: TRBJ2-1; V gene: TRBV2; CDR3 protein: CASSEYRTSGSYNEQFF; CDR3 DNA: TGTGCCAGCAGTGAATACAGGACTAGCGGCTCCTACAATGAGCAGTTCTTC
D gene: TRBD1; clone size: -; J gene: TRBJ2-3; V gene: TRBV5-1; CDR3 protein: CASSQGQGASTDTQYF; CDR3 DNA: TGCGCCAGCAGCCAGGGACAGGGGGCCTCCACAGATACGCAGTATTTT
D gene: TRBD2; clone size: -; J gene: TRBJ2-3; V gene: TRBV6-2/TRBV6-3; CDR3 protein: CASSRGLADTDTQYF; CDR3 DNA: TGTGCCAGCAGCCGTGGACTAGCAGACACAGATACGCAGTATTTT
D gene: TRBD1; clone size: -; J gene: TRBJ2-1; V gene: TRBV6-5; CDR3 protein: CARGAGGQGYNEQFF; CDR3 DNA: TGTGCCCGCGGGGCGGGGGGACAGGGGTACAATGAGCAGTTCTTC
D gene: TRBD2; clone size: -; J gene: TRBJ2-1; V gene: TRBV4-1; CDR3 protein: CASSQDATSGGDNEQFF; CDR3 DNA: TGCGCCAGCAGCCAAGATGCAACTAGCGGGGGAGACAATGAGCAGTTCTTC
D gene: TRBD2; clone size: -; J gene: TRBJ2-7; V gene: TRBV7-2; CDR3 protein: CASSEAGTSGGSYEQYF; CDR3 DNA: TGTGCCAGCAGTGAAGCCGGGACTAGCGGGGGGTCCTACGAGCAGTACTTC